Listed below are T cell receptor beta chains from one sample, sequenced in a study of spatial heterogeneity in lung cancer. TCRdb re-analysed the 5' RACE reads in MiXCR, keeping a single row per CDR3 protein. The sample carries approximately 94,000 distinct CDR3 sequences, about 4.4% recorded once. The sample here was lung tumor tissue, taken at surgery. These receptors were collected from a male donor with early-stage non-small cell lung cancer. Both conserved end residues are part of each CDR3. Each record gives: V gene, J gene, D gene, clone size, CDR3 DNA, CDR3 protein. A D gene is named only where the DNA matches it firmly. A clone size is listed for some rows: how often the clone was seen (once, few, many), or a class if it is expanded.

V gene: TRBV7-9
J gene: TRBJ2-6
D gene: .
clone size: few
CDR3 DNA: TGTGCCAGCAGCCATTATTTTTTGGGATTCTCTGGGGCCAACGTCCTGACTTTC
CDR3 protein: CASSHYFLGFSGANVLTF

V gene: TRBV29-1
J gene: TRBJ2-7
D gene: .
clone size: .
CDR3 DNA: TGCAGCGCTCAGGACTCACCAAATGTGGAGCAGTACTTC
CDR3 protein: CSAQDSPNVEQYF

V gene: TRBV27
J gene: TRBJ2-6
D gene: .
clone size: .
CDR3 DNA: TGTGCCAGCAAGGGGATCTCTGGGGCCAACGTCCTGACTTTC
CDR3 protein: CASKGISGANVLTF

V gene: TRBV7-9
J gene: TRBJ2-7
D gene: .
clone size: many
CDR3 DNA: TGTGCCAGCAACAAAGGACTCTCCTACGAGCAGTACTTC
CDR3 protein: CASNKGLSYEQYF

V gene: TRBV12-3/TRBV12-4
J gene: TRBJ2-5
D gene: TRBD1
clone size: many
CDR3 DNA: TGTGCCAGCAGTTCCACAGACAGGGGAGAGACCCAGTACTTC
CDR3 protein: CASSSTDRGETQYF

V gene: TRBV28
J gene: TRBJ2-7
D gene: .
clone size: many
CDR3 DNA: TGTGCCAGCAGCTTCGACGCCGGGACCGAGGGAGAAACCTCCTACGAGCAGTACTTC
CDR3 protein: CASSFDAGTEGETSYEQYF

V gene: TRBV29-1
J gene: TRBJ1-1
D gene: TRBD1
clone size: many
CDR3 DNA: TGCAGTGTCAAATTCTCGGGACAGGATCGGCGGGGAGCTTTCTTT
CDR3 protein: CSVKFSGQDRRGAFF

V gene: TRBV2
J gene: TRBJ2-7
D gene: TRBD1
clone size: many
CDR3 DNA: TGTGCCAGCAGTGATAAGGGGGCGCACGAGCAGTACTTC
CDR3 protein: CASSDKGAHEQYF

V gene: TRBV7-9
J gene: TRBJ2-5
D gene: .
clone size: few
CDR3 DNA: TGTGCCAGCAGCTTAAGGGGGACCCAGTACTTC
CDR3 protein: CASSLRGTQYF

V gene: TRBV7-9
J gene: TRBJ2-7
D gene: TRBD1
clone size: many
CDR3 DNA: TGTGCCAGCAGCTTAACCCGCCCCGGGACAGGGAACTACGAGCAGTACTTC
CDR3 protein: CASSLTRPGTGNYEQYF

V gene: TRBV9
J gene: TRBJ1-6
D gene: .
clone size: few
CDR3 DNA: TGTGCCAGCAGCGTAGAGGTCGGCGTTGGTTCACCCCTCCACTTT
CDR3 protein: CASSVEVGVGSPLHF

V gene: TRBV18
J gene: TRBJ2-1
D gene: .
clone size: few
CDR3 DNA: TGTGCCAGCTCCCCGAGGGATGAGCAGTTCTTC
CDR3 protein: CASSPRDEQFF

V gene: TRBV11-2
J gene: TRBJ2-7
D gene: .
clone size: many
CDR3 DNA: TGTGCCAGCAGCCCATTGGGTAGTCGCTACGAGCAGTACTTC
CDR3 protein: CASSPLGSRYEQYF

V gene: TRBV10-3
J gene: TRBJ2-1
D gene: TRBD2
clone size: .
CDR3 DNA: TGTGCCATCAGTGAGTCCCTAGCGGGATCCCCCGACTCCTCCAATGAGCAGTTCTTC
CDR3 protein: CAISESLAGSPDSSNEQFF

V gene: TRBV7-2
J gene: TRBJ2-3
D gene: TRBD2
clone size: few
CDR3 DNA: TGTGCCAGCAGCTTGACGGGGGGAGATACGCAGTATTTT
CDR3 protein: CASSLTGGDTQYF

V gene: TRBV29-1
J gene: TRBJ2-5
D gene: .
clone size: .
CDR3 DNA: TGCAGCGTTCCGCATAGGGGAGAAGAGACCCAGTACTTC
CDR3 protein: CSVPHRGEETQYF

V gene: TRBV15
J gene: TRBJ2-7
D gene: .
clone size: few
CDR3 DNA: TGTGCCACCAGCAGAGATCGCGTTTCCTACGAGCAGTACTTC
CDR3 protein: CATSRDRVSYEQYF

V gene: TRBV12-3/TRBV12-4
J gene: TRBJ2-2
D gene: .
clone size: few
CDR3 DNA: TGTGCCAGCAGCCTGCGACAGGGAGGGACCGGGGAGCTGTTTTTT
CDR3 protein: CASSLRQGGTGELFF

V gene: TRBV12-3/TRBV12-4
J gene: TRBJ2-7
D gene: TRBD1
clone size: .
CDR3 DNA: TGTGCCAGCAGGTACACCGGGACAGGGCCGTGCGAGCAGTACTTC
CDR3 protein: CASRYTGTGPCEQYF

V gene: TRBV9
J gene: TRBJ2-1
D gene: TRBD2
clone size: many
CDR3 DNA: TGTGCCAGCAGCGGGGGACTAGCGCTACATAATGAGCAGTTCTTC
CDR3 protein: CASSGGLALHNEQFF

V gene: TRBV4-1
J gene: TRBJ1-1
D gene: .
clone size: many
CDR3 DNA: TGCGCCAGCAGCCAAGTCGCGAACACTGAAGCTTTCTTT
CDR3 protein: CASSQVANTEAFF

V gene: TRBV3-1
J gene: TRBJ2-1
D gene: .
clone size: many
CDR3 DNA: TGTGCCAGCAGCCAAGATTGGCCCCCGCTGGACAATGAGCAGTTCTTC
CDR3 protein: CASSQDWPPLDNEQFF

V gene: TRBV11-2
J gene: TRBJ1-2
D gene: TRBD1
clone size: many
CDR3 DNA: TGTGCCAGCACCTTCACAGGGGGCCGTGGCTACACCTTC
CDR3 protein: CASTFTGGRGYTF

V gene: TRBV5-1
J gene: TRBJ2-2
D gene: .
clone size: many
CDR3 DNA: TGCGCCAGCAGCTCGCAGGGGGGGAACACCGGGGAGCTGTTTTTT
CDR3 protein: CASSSQGGNTGELFF

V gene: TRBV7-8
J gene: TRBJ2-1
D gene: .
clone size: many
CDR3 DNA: TGTGCCAGCAACACTGACTTAGCTTACTACAATGAGCAGTTCTTC
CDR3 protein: CASNTDLAYYNEQFF

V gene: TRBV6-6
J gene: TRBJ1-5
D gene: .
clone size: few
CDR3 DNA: TGTGCCAGCGGACTGGCACCTTATAGCAATCAGCCCCAGCATTTT
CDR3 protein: CASGLAPYSNQPQHF

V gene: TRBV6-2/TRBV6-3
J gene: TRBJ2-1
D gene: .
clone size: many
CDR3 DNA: TGTGCCAGCAGCTACCCGGGACAAGAGTTCTTC
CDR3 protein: CASSYPGQEFF

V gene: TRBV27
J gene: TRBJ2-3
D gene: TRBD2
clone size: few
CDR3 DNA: TGTGCCAGCAGTTCACTAGCGGGAAGCACAGATACGCAGTATTTT
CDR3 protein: CASSSLAGSTDTQYF

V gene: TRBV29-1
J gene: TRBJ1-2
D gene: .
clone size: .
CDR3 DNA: TGCAGCGTTGGAACGGGAGAGGGGACCTATGGCTACACCTTC
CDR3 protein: CSVGTGEGTYGYTF

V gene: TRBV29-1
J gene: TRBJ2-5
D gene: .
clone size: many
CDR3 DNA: TGCAGCGTCGCTCCCCGCCAGGCCAAAGAGACCCAGTACTTC
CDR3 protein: CSVAPRQAKETQYF

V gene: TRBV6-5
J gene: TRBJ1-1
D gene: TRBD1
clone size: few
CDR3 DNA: TGTGCCAGCAGTTACTCCTGGACAGGTGAAGCTTTCTTT
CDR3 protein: CASSYSWTGEAFF

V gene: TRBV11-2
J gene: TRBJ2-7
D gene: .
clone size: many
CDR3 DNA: TGTGCCAGCAGCCCGACTCTTTGGGCCGAGCAGTACTTC
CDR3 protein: CASSPTLWAEQYF

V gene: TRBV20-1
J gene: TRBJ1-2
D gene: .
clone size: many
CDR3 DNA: TGCAGTGCTAGAGGCGGGACGGCAATCTATGGCTACACCTTC
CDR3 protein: CSARGGTAIYGYTF

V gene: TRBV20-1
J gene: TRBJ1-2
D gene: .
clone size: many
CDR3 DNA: TGCAGTGCTACTCCCTGGACAGTTTCCGGGGGTGGCTACACCTTC
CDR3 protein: CSATPWTVSGGGYTF

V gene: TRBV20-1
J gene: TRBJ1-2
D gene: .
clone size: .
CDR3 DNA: TGCAGTGCTAGGTCCCCTAGCCGGAGCTACACCTTC
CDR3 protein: CSARSPSRSYTF

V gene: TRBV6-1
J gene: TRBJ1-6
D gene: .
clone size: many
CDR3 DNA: TGTGCCAGCAGACAACCCGGGTATGATTCACCCCTCCACTTT
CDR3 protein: CASRQPGYDSPLHF

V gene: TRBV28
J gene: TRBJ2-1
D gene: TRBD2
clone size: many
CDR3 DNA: TGTGCCAGCAGTTCCAGCGGGAGGTCCTACAATGAGCAGTTCTTC
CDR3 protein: CASSSSGRSYNEQFF

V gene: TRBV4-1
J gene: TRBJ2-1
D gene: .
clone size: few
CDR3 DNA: TGCGCCAGCAGCCAAGAGTTGCAAAGATATATATATGAGCAGTTCTTC
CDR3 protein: CASSQELQRYIYEQFF

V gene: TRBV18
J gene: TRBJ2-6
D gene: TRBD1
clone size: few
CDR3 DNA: TGTGCCAGCTCCCCGGGGACAGTTTTCTCTGGGGCCAACGTCCTGACTTTC
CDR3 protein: CASSPGTVFSGANVLTF

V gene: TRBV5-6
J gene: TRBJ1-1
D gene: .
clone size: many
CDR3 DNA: TGTGCCAGCAGCTTGGGATCGGCCACTGAAGCTTTCTTT
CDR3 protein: CASSLGSATEAFF

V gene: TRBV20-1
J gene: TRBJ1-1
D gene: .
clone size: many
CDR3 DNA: TGCAGTGCCCAAAGGGTTGGAGCTTTCTTT
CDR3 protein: CSAQRVGAFF

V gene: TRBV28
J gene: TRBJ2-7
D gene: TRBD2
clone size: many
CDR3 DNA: TGTGCCAGCAGTTTGAACGGGAGGGGTGACGAGCAGTACTTC
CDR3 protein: CASSLNGRGDEQYF

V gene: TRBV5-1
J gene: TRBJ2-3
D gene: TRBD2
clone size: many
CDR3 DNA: TGCGCCAGCAGCCCGTGGACTAGCGGGAGCACAGATACGCAGTATTTT
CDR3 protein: CASSPWTSGSTDTQYF

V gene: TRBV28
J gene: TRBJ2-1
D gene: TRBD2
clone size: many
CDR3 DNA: TGTGCCAGCACTATCTGGACTAGTGGGTACAATGAGCAGTTCTTC
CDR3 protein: CASTIWTSGYNEQFF

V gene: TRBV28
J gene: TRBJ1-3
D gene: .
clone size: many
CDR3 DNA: TGTGCCAGCGGAATCAGAAACTCTGGAAACACCATATATTTT
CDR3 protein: CASGIRNSGNTIYF

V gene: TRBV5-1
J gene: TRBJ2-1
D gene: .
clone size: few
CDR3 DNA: TGCGCCAGCAGCTTGGCCAGGAGAGACAATGAGCAGTTCTTC
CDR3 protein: CASSLARRDNEQFF

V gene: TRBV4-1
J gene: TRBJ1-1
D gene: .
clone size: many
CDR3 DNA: TGCGCCAGCAGCCCGACGGGAGTTACAGGAGTGAACACTGAAGCTTTCTTT
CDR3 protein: CASSPTGVTGVNTEAFF

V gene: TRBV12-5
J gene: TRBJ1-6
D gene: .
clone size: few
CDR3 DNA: TGTGCTAGTGGTCAACAGGGCGGGGGTAATTCACCCCTCCACTTT
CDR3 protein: CASGQQGGGNSPLHF

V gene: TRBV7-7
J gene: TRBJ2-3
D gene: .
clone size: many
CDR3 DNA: TGTGCCAGCAGCCCAAACCTAGGAGGACCAGATACGCAGTATTTT
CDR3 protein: CASSPNLGGPDTQYF

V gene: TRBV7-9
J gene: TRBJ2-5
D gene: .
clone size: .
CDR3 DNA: TGTGCCAGCAGCTTCCCTTTGGGGGGCAGAGAGACCCAGTACTTC
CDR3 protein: CASSFPLGGRETQYF

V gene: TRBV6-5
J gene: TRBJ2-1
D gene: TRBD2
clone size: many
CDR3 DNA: TGTGCCAGCAGTCCCTGGGGAGGGAAGGACAATGAGCAGTTCTTC
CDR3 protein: CASSPWGGKDNEQFF

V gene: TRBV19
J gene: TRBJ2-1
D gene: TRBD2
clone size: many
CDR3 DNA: TGTGCCAGTAGTGTTCGACTAGCGGGAGTCTACAATGAGCAGTTCTTC
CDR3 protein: CASSVRLAGVYNEQFF

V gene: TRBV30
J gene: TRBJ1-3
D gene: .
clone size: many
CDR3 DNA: TGTGCCTGGACAAACAAAGGGCCTGGAAACACCATATATTTT
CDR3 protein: CAWTNKGPGNTIYF

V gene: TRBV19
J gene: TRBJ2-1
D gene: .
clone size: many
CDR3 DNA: TGTGCCAGTAGTATGGACGGTTACAATGAGCAGTTCTTC
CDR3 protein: CASSMDGYNEQFF

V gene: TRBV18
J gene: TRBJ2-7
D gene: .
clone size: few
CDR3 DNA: TGTGCCAGCTCACCACCGGGACGGGGCTCAGGGGAGCAGTACTTC
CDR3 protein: CASSPPGRGSGEQYF